A single T cell receptor (beta chain) is shown here with its context. This record comes from a study of blood T cell repertoires in COVID-19. Study in general: Samples came from the United States, Italy and Spain, spanning acute and convalescent COVID-19. PBMCs, B-cell-depleted T cells, or T cells provided the cDNA or gDNA that made up the material.

CDR3 length: 12 amino acids. CDR1 and CDR2 from the germline V gene are SGDLS and YYNGEE. V shed 3 bases and J shed 8 bases, with 12 bases lying between them. Per the study methods: Amplifying reference gene primers gave estimates of nucleated cell counts. TCRdb's table, derived via immunoSEQ multiplex PCR, lists solely in-frame clones and lacks some. Clone size and V and J calls were adopted from that table, with D and trimming inferred from the DNA. Seen here are 300,000 to 450,000 clones, more than 75% observed once, and the top ten hold 8.5% to 12%. A Seattle source enrolled patients during active infection and followed them longitudinally.

The TCR was taken from a woman under 40 with COVID-19, enrolled during active disease. The sample taken for sequencing was peripheral blood. The V call is TRBV9, the J call TRBJ2-7; the D gene is possibly TRBD1 (6 bases). This chain's CDR3 is CASSAPTGKQYF. The CDR3 bases are TGTGCCAGCAGCGCTCCTACAGGGAAGCAGTACTTC.